These 28 T cell receptor beta chains came from one sample sequenced in a study of blood T cell repertoires in COVID-19. Method: immunoSEQ multiplex PCR; TCRdb's copy keeps in-frame clones and lacks some. The sample holds approximately 50,000 clones; more than 85% are singletons and the top ten take around 6%. The sample consisted of peripheral blood. The receptors here all came from a man in his forties or fifties with active COVID-19.

The chain employs TRBV30 and TRBJ1-2; D is perhaps TRBD1 (6 bases). This CDR3 is 13 amino acids long. Trimming took 4 bases from V and 8 from J, leaving 17 bases between them. Germline assignment: CDR1 GTSNPN and CDR2 SVGIG (reference sequence). As DNA, the CDR3 is TGTGCCTGGATTCAGCGGGGGGCATGGGGCTACACCTTC. This codes for CAWIQRGAWGYTF. The full variable domain, with the rest looked up from reference TRBV30 and TRBJ1-2, is SQTIHQWPATLVQPVGSPLSLECTVEGTSNPNLYWYRQAAGRGLQLLFYSVGIGQISSEVPQNLSASRPQDRQFILSSKKLLLSDSGFYLCAWIQRGAWGYTFGSGTRLTVV.

This chain connects TRBV5-1 to TRBJ2-7; 8 bases are shared with TRBD1. Losses at the gene ends were 4 bases for V and 6 bases for J; bases not matched to a gene: 6. The CDR3 runs 13 residues. Per the germline V gene, CDR1 is SGHRS and CDR2 is YFSETQ. The CDR3 nucleotides read TGCGCCAGCAGCATGGGACAGGCAGGCGAGCAGTACTTC. Translating gives CASSMGQAGEQYF.

This chain links TRBV9 with TRBJ2-1; 12 bases line up with TRBD2. The ends lost 0 bases at V and 4 bases at J; junction bases unmatched: 8. The length of the CDR3 is 18 residues. The germline gives CDR1 SGDLS, CDR2 YYNGEE. The CDR3 protein is CASSVEASGGAAYNEQFF. CDR3 in DNA: TGTGCCAGCAGCGTAGAGGCTAGCGGGGGGGCGGCATACAATGAGCAGTTCTTC. Based on the CDR3 plus reference TRBV9 and TRBJ2-1, the full variable domain is DSGVTQTPKHLITATGQRVTLRCSPRSGDLSVYWYQQSLDQGLQFLIQYYNGEERAKGNILERFSAQQFPDLHSELNLSSLELGDSALYFCASSVEASGGAAYNEQFFGPGTRLTVL.

This sequence joins TRBV15 and TRBJ2-1, with a possible D match to TRBD2 (6 bases). This CDR3 has 15 amino acids. V was pared by 0 bases and J by 5 bases, with 11 bases between. In germline, CDR1 is LNHNV, CDR2 YYDKDF (reference sequence). The CDR3 loop reads CATSRDIRGNNEQFF. The DNA for the CDR3 is TGTGCCACCAGCAGAGATATCCGCGGGAACAATGAGCAGTTCTTC.

This clone was detected a few times. The chain joins TRBV5-4 to TRBJ2-3, with TRBD2 identical over 8 bases. In germline, CDR1 is SGHNT, CDR2 YYREEE (reference sequence). The CDR3 loop spans 15 amino acids. V lost 4 bases and J lost 2; bases outside the gene matches: 6. DNA of the CDR3: TGTGCCAGCAGCCCCGAGCGGGGGTTCACAGATACGCAGTATTTT. This encodes CASSPERGFTDTQYF.

The chain carries TRBV6-5 and TRBJ1-1; 7 bases align to TRBD1. Per germline, CDR1 MNHEY and CDR2 SVGAGI. The CDR3 totals 14 residues. J lost 2 bases, V lost 8 bases, and 8 bases had no gene match. CDR3 loop: CASQRQGYNTEAFF. DNA of the CDR3: TGTGCCAGCCAAAGACAGGGATATAACACTGAAGCTTTCTTT.

The chain combines TRBV7-2 with TRBJ2-3; 7 bases agree with TRBD2. The CDR3 has 17 residues. V lost 3 bases and J lost 3; bases outside the gene matches: 12. The germline gives CDR1 SGHTA, CDR2 FQGNSA. The CDR3 coding sequence is TGTGCCAGCAGCTTTCGGGTAGGCGGGAGTGGGACAGATACGCAGTATTTT. This codes for CASSFRVGGSGTDTQYF.

The chain recombines TRBV5-5 with TRBJ1-1; tentatively, D is TRBD1 (5 bases). Germline values: CDR1 SGHKS, CDR2 YYEKEE (reference sequence). The V gene lost 3 bases and the J gene lost 5 bases, with 11 bases spanning the gap. The CDR3 covers 13 residues. The CDR3, as DNA: TGTGCCAGCAGCTACACGGGGGAAACTGAAGCTTTCTTT. The encoded protein is CASSYTGETEAFF.

The V call is TRBV10-3, the J call TRBJ1-2; D gene uncertain. This CDR3 is built from 16 residues. V was shortened by 6 bases and J by 2 bases, with 19 bases between the two germline ends. From germline, CDR1 is ENHRY and CDR2 SYGVKD. The CDR3: CAIRASGNQSNYGYTF. The CDR3 coding sequence is TGTGCCATCAGAGCGTCCGGGAACCAGAGCAACTATGGCTACACCTTC.

The chain is built from TRBV10-3 and TRBJ2-1; D might be TRBD2 (6 bases). Germline assignment: CDR1 ENHRY and CDR2 SYGVKD. This CDR3 spans 12 amino acids. V dropped 5 bases and J dropped 5 bases, with 7 bases sitting between them. The CDR3 loop is CAISSGDNEQFF. CDR3 bases: TGTGCCATCAGTTCGGGGGACAATGAGCAGTTCTTC.

The chain has TRBV7-2 and TRBJ1-2, with D possibly being TRBD1 (6 bases). V lost 0 bases and J lost 8, with 10 bases in between. Germline assignment: CDR1 SGHTA and CDR2 FQGNSA. This CDR3 has 13 amino acids. The CDR3 loop is CASSLAQGSGYTF. CDR3 DNA: TGTGCCAGCAGCTTAGCGCAGGGGTCCGGCTACACCTTC.

The chain uses TRBV27 and TRBJ2-2; D not certain. The germline V gene encodes CDR1 MNHEY and CDR2 SMNVEV (reference sequence). CDR3 length: 13 amino acids. V shed 5 bases and J shed 10 bases, with 14 bases lying between them. CDR3 nucleotide sequence: TGTGCCAGCAGTCCCGTGTCTGGGCTGGAGCTGTTTTTT. It translates to CASSPVSGLELFF.

The chain has TRBV6-5 and TRBJ1-4; D is possibly TRBD1 (5 bases). This CDR3 has 16 amino acids. The germline gives CDR1 MNHEY, CDR2 SVGAGI. Trimming took off 2 bases at V and 0 bases at J, with 10 bases between the two ends. The CDR3 here is CASSYGQTATNEKLFF. The CDR3 DNA follows: TGTGCCAGCAGTTACGGACAAACAGCAACTAATGAAAAACTGTTTTTT.

The V gene is TRBV15, the J gene TRBJ2-7, with 7 bases matching TRBD2. CDR3 length: 16 residues. CDR1 and CDR2 from the germline V gene are LNHNV and YYDKDF (reference sequence). The J segment lost 2 bases and the V segment lost 5 bases, leaving 12 bases of the junction unmatched. The CDR3 DNA follows: TGTGCCACCAGCGGGGGACTACCGGGAAATGCCTACGAGCAGTACTTC. As protein: CATSGGLPGNAYEQYF.

The rearrangement uses TRBV28 and TRBJ2-5, with D possibly TRBD1 on 6 matching bases. Germline values: CDR1 MDHEN, CDR2 SYDVKM. The CDR3 length is 14 residues. Trimming removed 6 bases from V and 5 bases from J, with 16 bases in between. CDR3 bases: TGTGCCAGCAGCAACACAGGGTCGGGGGAGACCCAGTACTTC. The encoded protein is CASSNTGSGETQYF.

V usage is TRBV12-3 or TRBV12-4 and J usage is TRBJ1-2, with D possibly matching TRBD1 (5 bases). The V and J ends lost 5 bases and 4 bases respectively, with 11 bases between them. There are 13 residues in the CDR3. The CDR3 is CASSQQEGYGYTF. Here the CDR3 DNA reads TGTGCCAGCAGTCAACAGGAGGGCTATGGCTACACCTTC.

The chain has TRBV7-9 and TRBJ1-1, with a possible D match to TRBD1 (6 bases). The V gene's germline CDR1 is SEHNR and CDR2 FQNEAQ (reference sequence). V was trimmed by 1 base and J by 0 bases, leaving 12 bases between them. This CDR3 has 16 amino acids. For the CDR3, the DNA is TGTGCCAGCAGCTTAGGCCGGACAGACTTGAACACTGAAGCTTTCTTT. It codes for CASSLGRTDLNTEAFF.

This chain links TRBV27 with TRBJ2-5; TRBD1 is a possible D gene (6 bases). V lost 5 bases to trimming and J lost 5 bases, with 12 bases between them. This CDR3 has 13 residues. CDR1 and CDR2 from the germline V gene are MNHEY and SMNVEV (reference sequence). The CDR3: CASSPRRGETQYF. The CDR3 nucleotides read TGTGCCAGCAGTCCCCGCAGGGGCGAGACCCAGTACTTC.

The chain recombines TRBV21-1 with TRBJ2-1; the table calls TRBD1, which could not be checked here. TRBV21-1 is reported as a pseudogene. The CDR3 contains 16 residues. The CDR3 loop is CASSKVGTGVYNEQFF. CDR3 coding DNA: TGTGCCAGCAGCAAAGTCGGGACAGGGGTTTACAATGAGCAGTTCTTC.

J is TRBJ2-3 and V is TRBV2; D uncertain. V was cut by 4 bases and J by 3 bases, with 17 bases left in between. The CDR3 runs to 16 residues. The germline V gene has CDR1 SNHLY and CDR2 FYNNEI. The CDR3 spells CASSAAATLKTDTQYF. CDR3 bases: TGTGCCAGCAGTGCAGCAGCCACCCTCAAGACAGATACGCAGTATTTT.

This clone was recorded once. V gene TRBV19 combines with J gene TRBJ1-2; weak D call: TRBD1 (5 bases). This CDR3 spans 15 amino acids. The germline V and J ends were trimmed by 6 bases and 4 bases, with 18 bases remaining between them. The germline CDR1 and CDR2 sequences are LNHDA and SQIVND (reference sequence). CDR3 nucleotides: TGTGCCAGTAGCGTCACCAGGGAAGGCCGCTATGGCTACACCTTC. It codes for CASSVTREGRYGYTF.

This chain connects TRBV5-5 to TRBJ1-1; D gene uncertain. This CDR3 comprises 15 residues. Trimming took off 1 base at V and 4 bases at J, with 14 bases between the two ends. Germline V gene sequence: CDR1 SGHKS, CDR2 YYEKEE (reference sequence). The CDR3 reads CASSLSAVGGTEAFF. In nucleotides, the CDR3 is TGTGCCAGCAGCTTGTCCGCGGTTGGTGGCACTGAAGCTTTCTTT.

This clone was recorded once. The CDR3 region is CASSFAGQNDQPQHF. The DNA for the CDR3 is TGCGCCAGCAGCTTTGCGGGACAGAACGATCAGCCCCAGCATTTT. This chain links TRBV5-1 with TRBJ1-5; 7 nucleotides agree with TRBD1. The CDR3 contains 15 residues. CDR1 and CDR2 from the germline V gene are SGHRS and YFSETQ. Trimming at V came to 2 bases and at J to 5 bases, leaving 7 bases not matched to a gene.

This clone was counted a few times. This chain uses TRBV7-2 with TRBJ2-7; D remains unclear. Germline V CDR1 and CDR2: SGHTA, FQGNSA. Trimming cost V 3 bases and J 6 bases, with 15 bases left between them. The CDR3 is made up of 14 amino acids. In DNA, the CDR3 is TGTGCCAGCAGCTTTGCCCTAGATTCCGTCGAGCAGTACTTC. This sequence encodes CASSFALDSVEQYF.

CDR3 sequence: CASAASGGENTGELFF. Written as DNA, the CDR3 is TGTGCCAGCGCTGCTAGCGGGGGAGAAAACACCGGGGAGCTGTTTTTT. The rearrangement joins TRBV5-4 to TRBJ2-2; the match to TRBD2 covers 10 bases. J was trimmed by 2 bases and V by 7 bases; bases with no gene match: 8. Per the germline V gene, CDR1 is SGHNT and CDR2 is YYREEE (reference sequence). This CDR3 comprises 16 residues.

This chain links TRBV6-6 with TRBJ1-2; possible D gene TRBD1, 6 bases. CDR1 is MNHNY, CDR2 SVGAGI, per germline (reference sequence). V lost 4 bases and J 0 bases, leaving 9 bases between the germline ends. The CDR3 covers 14 residues. This chain's CDR3 is CASSSRTANYGYTF. DNA for the CDR3: TGTGCCAGCAGTTCCCGGACAGCTAACTATGGCTACACCTTC.

In DNA, the CDR3 is TGTGCCATCAGTGAGTTACATACAGGGGGGGGAGACTACGAGCAGTACTTC. Translating it yields CAISELHTGGGDYEQYF. The chain carries TRBV10-3 and TRBJ2-7; D might be TRBD1 (8 bases). The CDR3 consists of 17 residues. Per germline, CDR1 ENHRY and CDR2 SYGVKD. Trimming removed 1 base at V and 3 bases at J, with 19 bases between.

This clone is a singleton in its sample. The chain carries TRBV7-9 and TRBJ1-1; no clear D gene. The V end was cut by 5 bases, the J end by 6 bases, with 22 bases between. The CDR3 has 16 amino acids. Germline V gives CDR1 SEHNR, CDR2 FQNEAQ (reference sequence). The CDR3 spells CASSPPGRTRVAEAFF. CDR3 nucleotide sequence: TGTGCCAGCAGCCCGCCGGGCAGGACGAGGGTGGCTGAAGCTTTCTTT. The complete variable domain, with remaining parts taken from reference TRBV7-9 and TRBJ1-1, reads DTGVSQNPRHKITKRGQNVTFRCDPISEHNRLYWYRQTLGQGPEFLTYFQNEAQLEKSRLLSDRFSAERPKGSFSTLEIQRTEQGDSAMYLCASSPPGRTRVAEAFFGQGTRLTVV.